The rows below give T cell receptor beta chains drawn from one sample of a study of T cells in Graves' hyperthyroidism and ophthalmopathy. TCRdb used MiXCR to reprocess the multiplex PCR reads, holding one entry per CDR3 protein. The repertoire has hundreds of thousands of distinct CDR3 sequences, around 16% of them found once; the top ten carry about 14%. Sequencing input: blood. The receptors were sampled from a woman aged 18-29 years with Graves' hyperthyroidism. Each CDR3 is given with its conserved first and last residue. D genes are given only for firm matches. For some rows the clone size is stated as once, few or many, or as a class when expanded; others skip it.

CDR3nt | CDR3aa | j_gene | abundance | v_gene | d_gene
TGTGCCAGCTCACCACCCACACAGGGCTCCTACGAGCAGTACTTC | CASSPPTQGSYEQYF | TRBJ2-7 | NA | TRBV18 | NA
TGCGCCAGCAGCCACGTGATGAGGGTCGACAGCGGGGAAAAACTGTTTTTT | CASSHVMRVDSGEKLFF | TRBJ1-4 | NA | TRBV4-3 | NA
TGTGCCAGCAGCTTAGGGAGGCCGCCCGGCCGGTTGAACTATGGCTACACCTTC | CASSLGRPPGRLNYGYTF | TRBJ1-2 | NA | TRBV7-9 | NA
TGTGCCAGCAGTTACCAGCCGGGAGGAGCAGGTGAGCAGTTCTTC | CASSYQPGGAGEQFF | TRBJ2-1 | few | TRBV6-2/TRBV6-3 | TRBD2
TGCAGCGTTGAACCTAACACCGGGGAGCTGTTTTTT | CSVEPNTGELFF | TRBJ2-2 | few | TRBV29-1 | NA
TGTGCCAGCAGCCAAGCGTTGGGACTAGTCTACGAGCAGTACTTC | CASSQALGLVYEQYF | TRBJ2-7 | few | TRBV4-2 | TRBD2
TGTGCCAGCAGTTCGTTCACCACTAGCATCTTAAAAGATACGCAGTATTTT | CASSSFTTSILKDTQYF | TRBJ2-3 | few | TRBV27 | NA
TGTGCCAGCAGCCCCAGTTTAGCGGGGGGAGGGGAGACCCAGTACTTC | CASSPSLAGGGETQYF | TRBJ2-5 | many | TRBV7-2 | TRBD2
TGTGCCAGCAGCTTAGGGGACAGGGGTCCTCGCGAGCAGTACTTC | CASSLGDRGPREQYF | TRBJ2-7 | many | TRBV13 | TRBD1
TGTGCCAGCAGTTTAGCCCCTTCGATAGCGGGGGGCTCCTACGAGCAGTACTTC | CASSLAPSIAGGSYEQYF | TRBJ2-7 | NA | TRBV27 | TRBD2
TGTGCCAGCAGCAATAGAGGGACAGCAATAGCTAACTATGGCTACACCTTC | CASSNRGTAIANYGYTF | TRBJ1-2 | many | TRBV7-2 | TRBD1
TGTGCCAGCACTCCCCAGTGGAGGTCATGGGACTATGGCTACACCTTC | CASTPQWRSWDYGYTF | TRBJ1-2 | NA | TRBV28 | NA
TGTGCCAGCAGCCATGGGCCGAACACTGAAGCTTTCTTT | CASSHGPNTEAFF | TRBJ1-1 | many | TRBV3-1 | NA
TGCAGTGCTGCGGGACTAGCGGGATTCACAGATACGCAGTATTTT | CSAAGLAGFTDTQYF | TRBJ2-3 | NA | TRBV20-1 | TRBD2
TGTGCCAGCAGCTGGGGGGCAGATACGCAGTATTTT | CASSWGADTQYF | TRBJ2-3 | many | TRBV11-2 | NA
TGCAGTGCTAGGGAGCGGGACGCGGCCTCTGGGGCCAACGTCCTGACTTTC | CSARERDAASGANVLTF | TRBJ2-6 | NA | TRBV20-1 | TRBD2
TGTGCCAGCAGCTCCCTGACGGGATCATTCACTGAAGCTTTCTTT | CASSSLTGSFTEAFF | TRBJ1-1 | many | TRBV7-9 | NA
TGCAGTGCTAGAGAAGGGGTTTACGAGCAGTACTTC | CSAREGVYEQYF | TRBJ2-7 | many | TRBV20-1 | NA
TGTGCCAGCAGTAACCCCGGACAGGGGGCTAGCTACACCTTC | CASSNPGQGASYTF | TRBJ1-2 | NA | TRBV6-2/TRBV6-3 | TRBD1
TGTGCCACCAGTGCCGTGGGGGACAGCACAGATACGCAGTATTTT | CATSAVGDSTDTQYF | TRBJ2-3 | NA | TRBV24-1 | NA
TGTGCCAGTAGTCTGACAGGTTACTCCTACAATGAGCAGTTCTTC | CASSLTGYSYNEQFF | TRBJ2-1 | NA | TRBV19 | NA
TGTGCCATCAGTGGGACCGGACAGGGGATGACCACCGGGGAGCTGTTTTTT | CAISGTGQGMTTGELFF | TRBJ2-2 | NA | TRBV10-3 | TRBD1
TGCGCCAGCAGCCTGGGACGGAATCTGTATTCACCCCTCCACTTT | CASSLGRNLYSPLHF | TRBJ1-6 | NA | TRBV5-1 | NA
TGCAGCGTTATAGCGGCAAACTACGAGCAGTACTTC | CSVIAANYEQYF | TRBJ2-7 | NA | TRBV29-1 | NA
TGTGCCAGCAGAAAGCCGGGACGAGCAATTACAGATACGCAGTATTTT | CASRKPGRAITDTQYF | TRBJ2-3 | many | TRBV11-2 | NA
TGCGCCAGCAGCTTAGAATCCCACGGAGCTTTCTTT | CASSLESHGAFF | TRBJ1-1 | many | TRBV5-1 | NA
TGTGCCACCAGTGGTGGGGCTAGCGGTTCCTACGAGCAGTACTTC | CATSGGASGSYEQYF | TRBJ2-7 | many | TRBV24-1 | TRBD2
TGCGCCAGCAGCCCCGGGAGGGGGCGGATCACCGGGGAGCTGTTTTTT | CASSPGRGRITGELFF | TRBJ2-2 | many | TRBV5-1 | NA
TGTGCCACCAGCAGAGATATTTCGCTTTGGCAGGGGGCATTGAATGAGCAGTTCTTC | CATSRDISLWQGALNEQFF | TRBJ2-1 | few | TRBV15 | TRBD1
TGTGCCAGCAGCTTGGGGGGGGGGACACTGGGGAAAGATCAGCCCCAGCATTTT | CASSLGGGTLGKDQPQHF | TRBJ1-5 | few | TRBV5-5 | NA